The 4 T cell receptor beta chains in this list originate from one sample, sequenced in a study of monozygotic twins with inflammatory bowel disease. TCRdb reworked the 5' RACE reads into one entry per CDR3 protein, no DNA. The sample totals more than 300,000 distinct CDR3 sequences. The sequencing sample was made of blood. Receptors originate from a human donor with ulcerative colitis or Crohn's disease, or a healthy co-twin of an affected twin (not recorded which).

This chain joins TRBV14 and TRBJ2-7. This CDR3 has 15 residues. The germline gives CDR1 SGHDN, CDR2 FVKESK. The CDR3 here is CASSQRGVVSLEQYF.

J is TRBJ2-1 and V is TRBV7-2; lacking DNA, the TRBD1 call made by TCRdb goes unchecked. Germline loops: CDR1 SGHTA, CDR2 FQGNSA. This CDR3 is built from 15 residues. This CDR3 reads CASSLVDRESNEQFF.

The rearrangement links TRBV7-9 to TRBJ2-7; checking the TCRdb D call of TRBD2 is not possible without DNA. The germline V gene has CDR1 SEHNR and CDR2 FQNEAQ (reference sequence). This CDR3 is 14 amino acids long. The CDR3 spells CASSLSVTALEQYF. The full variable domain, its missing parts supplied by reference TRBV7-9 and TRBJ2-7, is DTGVSQNPRHKITKRGQNVTFRCDPISEHNRLYWYRQTLGQGPEFLTYFQNEAQLEKSRLLSDRFSAERPKGSFSTLEIQRTEQGDSAMYLCASSLSVTALEQYFGPGTRLTVT.

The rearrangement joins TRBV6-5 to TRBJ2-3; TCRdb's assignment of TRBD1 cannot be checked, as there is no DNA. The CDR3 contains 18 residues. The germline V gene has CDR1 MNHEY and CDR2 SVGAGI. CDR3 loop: CASSYSFGGTGFTDTQYF.